This T cell receptor beta chain was identified in a study of blood T cell repertoires in COVID-19. Across the whole study: Both acute and convalescent COVID-19 samples were obtained from the United States, Italy and Spain. Nucleic acid was either cDNA or gDNA, and it came from T cells, B-cell-depleted T cells, or PBMCs.

V dropped 6 bases and J dropped 2 bases, with 7 bases sitting between them. Germline V gives CDR1 SQVTM, CDR2 ANQGSEA. The CDR3 totals 11 residues. This clone was detected only once. In the source study's methods: Counts of nucleated cells, estimated from reference gene primer amplification, were obtained. TCRdb keeps only in-frame clones here, not all; method: immunoSEQ multiplex PCR. V and J calls and clone size follow that table, whereas D and trimming were derived from the DNA. The data show about 140,000 clones, about four fifths seen once. This clonotype was sampled from a woman aged 60-75 years with active or convalescent COVID-19. Specimen: peripheral blood. The V call is TRBV29-1, the J call TRBJ1-2, with D perhaps matching TRBD1 (5 bases). Written as DNA, the CDR3 is TGCAGCGTGGGGGGGAACTATGGCTACACCTTC. Translating it yields CSVGGNYGYTF.